This T cell receptor (beta chain) emerged from a study of cytomegalovirus exposure and HLA in healthy donors. Primers for the PCR totalled 60 Vbeta and 13 Jbeta. The assay was immunoSEQ multiplex PCR, and TCRdb's table has in-frame clones only and misses some. The table includes about 170,000 clones, over 60% detected once. Germline CDR1 MNHNY, CDR2 SVGAGI (reference sequence). V lost 3 bases and J 2 bases, leaving 3 bases between the germline ends. This CDR3 comprises 12 residues. The sequenced sample consisted of PBMCs. The rearrangement links TRBV6-6 to TRBJ2-3; D remains unclear. The TCR originated in a man aged 35 to 55 in good health and CMV-seropositive. The DNA for the CDR3 is TGTGCCAGCAGTTATAACACAGATACGCAGTATTTT. Translating it yields CASSYNTDTQYF.